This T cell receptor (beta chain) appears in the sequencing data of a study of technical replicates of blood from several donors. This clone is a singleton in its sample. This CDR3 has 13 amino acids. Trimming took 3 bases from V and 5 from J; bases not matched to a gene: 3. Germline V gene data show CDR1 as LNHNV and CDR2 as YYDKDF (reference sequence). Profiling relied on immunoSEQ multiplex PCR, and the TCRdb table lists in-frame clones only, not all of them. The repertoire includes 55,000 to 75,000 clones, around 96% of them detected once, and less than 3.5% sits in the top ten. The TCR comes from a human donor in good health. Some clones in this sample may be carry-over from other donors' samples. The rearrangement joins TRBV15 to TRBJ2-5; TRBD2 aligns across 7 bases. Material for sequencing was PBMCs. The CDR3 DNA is TGTGCCACCAGCAGCGGGAGGCCGGAGACCCAGTACTTC. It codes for CATSSGRPETQYF.